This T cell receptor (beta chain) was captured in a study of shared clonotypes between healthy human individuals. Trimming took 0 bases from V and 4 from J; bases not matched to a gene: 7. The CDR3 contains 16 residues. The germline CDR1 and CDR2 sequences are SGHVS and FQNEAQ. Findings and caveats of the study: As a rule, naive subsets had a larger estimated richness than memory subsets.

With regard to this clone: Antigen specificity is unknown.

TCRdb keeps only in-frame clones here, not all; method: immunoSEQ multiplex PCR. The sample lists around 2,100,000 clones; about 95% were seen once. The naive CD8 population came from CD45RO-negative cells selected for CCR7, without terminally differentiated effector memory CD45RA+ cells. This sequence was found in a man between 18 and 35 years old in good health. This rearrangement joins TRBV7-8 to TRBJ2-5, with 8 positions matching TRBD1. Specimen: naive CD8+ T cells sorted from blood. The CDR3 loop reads CASSLAGTGGAETQYF. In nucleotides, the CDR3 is TGTGCCAGCAGCTTAGCCGGGACAGGAGGGGCAGAGACCCAGTACTTC.